This is a list of T cell receptor beta chains from one sample in a study of shared clonotypes between healthy human individuals. Measured with immunoSEQ multiplex PCR; TCRdb has only the in-frame clones, and not every one. The data contain about 1.5 million clones, about 98% of them singletons. Sequencing was performed on naive CD4+ T cells sorted from blood. Source of these receptors: a man in his thirties or forties in good health. The CDR3 runs from the conserved cysteine through the conserved F or W. The D gene is left open where the match is weak. Only some rows state a clone size, as once, few, many or a class for expanded clones.

cdr3_aa cdr3_nt j_call v_call d_call clone_size
CASTLSGRVLYEQYF TGTGCCAGCACCTTGAGCGGGAGGGTCCTCTACGAGCAGTACTTC TRBJ2-7 TRBV6-1 TRBD2 NA
CASSSPGHNYEQYF TGCGCCAGCAGTTCTCCGGGACACAACTACGAGCAGTACTTC TRBJ2-7 TRBV5-1 NA NA
CASRPTRVGVSGANVLTF TGTGCCAGCAGACCGACCAGGGTAGGCGTCTCTGGGGCCAACGTCCTGACTTTC TRBJ2-6 TRBV28 NA NA
CASSDRRINQPQHF TGTGCCAGCAGTGATAGGCGGATCAATCAGCCCCAGCATTTT TRBJ1-5 TRBV2 NA NA
CASSPSRDRLSYEQYF TGTGCCAGCTCACCATCTCGCGACAGATTGTCCTACGAGCAGTACTTC TRBJ2-7 TRBV18 NA NA
CASSEGTPNTGELFF TGTGCCAGCAGTGAAGGGACCCCTAACACCGGGGAGCTGTTTTTT TRBJ2-2 TRBV2 NA NA
CTTGTVSYEQYF TGTACCACCGGGACCGTCTCCTACGAGCAGTACTTC TRBJ2-7 TRBV27 NA NA
CASSYLVILAKNIQYF TGTGCCAGCAGTTACTTAGTAATTCTAGCCAAAAACATTCAGTACTTC TRBJ2-4 TRBV6-6 NA NA
CASETSFLRSQPQHF TGTGCCAGCGAGACTAGTTTCCTACGCAGTCAGCCCCAGCATTTT TRBJ1-5 TRBV28 NA NA
CASSPTYKRGVSAGVIGEQYF TGTGCCAGCAGCCCTACTTATAAAAGGGGGGTCTCAGCGGGAGTGATAGGCGAGCAGTACTTC TRBJ2-7 TRBV14 TRBD2 NA
CASSVGDSFESGYTF TGTGCCAGCAGCGTAGGGGACAGCTTTGAGTCTGGCTACACCTTC TRBJ1-2 TRBV9 TRBD1 NA
CASSSVDIQYF TGTGCCAGCAGTTCCGTGGACATTCAGTACTTC TRBJ2-4 TRBV2 NA NA
CSVGTDSWRDTEAFF TGCAGCGTCGGAACTGACAGTTGGCGGGACACTGAAGCTTTCTTT TRBJ1-1 TRBV29-1 NA NA
CASSLGTPSLSYEQYF TGTGCCAGCAGTCTAGGGACCCCGAGCCTTTCCTACGAGCAGTACTTC TRBJ2-7 TRBV27 NA NA
CASKYSANTGELFF TGTGCCAGCAAGTACAGCGCGAACACCGGGGAGCTGTTTTTT TRBJ2-2 TRBV6-1 NA NA
CASSQGTGRTQETQYF TGTGCCAGCAGTCAAGGGACAGGCCGAACCCAAGAGACCCAGTACTTC TRBJ2-5 TRBV27 TRBD1 NA
CASSLTWDTYETNEKLFF TGCGCCAGCAGCTTGACGTGGGACACATACGAAACTAATGAAAAACTGTTTTTT TRBJ1-4 TRBV5-1 NA NA
CASSRTSGLYNEQFF TGTGCCAGCAGCCGGACTAGCGGGCTTTACAATGAGCAGTTCTTC TRBJ2-1 TRBV7-9 TRBD2 NA
CASSGRSPDTDTQYF TGCGCCAGCAGCGGGCGGAGCCCGGACACAGATACGCAGTATTTT TRBJ2-3 TRBV5-1 NA NA
CASMLGQPTNTEAFF TGTGCCAGCATGTTAGGGCAGCCGACGAACACTGAAGCTTTCTTT TRBJ1-1 TRBV2 NA NA
CASSLEGSSTDTQYF TGTGCCAGCAGCTTGGAAGGTTCTAGCACAGATACGCAGTATTTT TRBJ2-3 TRBV5-4 NA once
CASSLGTPTYEQYF TGTGCCAGCAGTTTGGGGACACCCACCTACGAGCAGTACTTC TRBJ2-7 TRBV28 NA NA
CASSETGLTNGYTF TGCGCCAGCAGCGAGACAGGGCTAACTAATGGCTACACCTTC TRBJ1-2 TRBV5-1 TRBD1 NA
CASSLKESGNTIYF TGCGCCAGCAGCTTAAAGGAGTCAGGAAACACCATATATTTT TRBJ1-3 TRBV5-1 NA NA
CASSESGTGANGYEQYF TGCGCCAGCAGTGAGTCGGGAACAGGGGCGAACGGCTACGAGCAGTACTTC TRBJ2-7 TRBV10-2 TRBD1 NA
CASSQTSYEQYF TGTGCCAGCAGCCAGACCTCCTACGAGCAGTACTTC TRBJ2-7 TRBV14 NA NA
CASSVEHTSYNEQFF TGTGCCAGCAGCGTAGAACACACTTCCTACAATGAGCAGTTCTTC TRBJ2-1 TRBV9 NA NA
CASNPRAVGETQYF TGTGCCAGCAACCCCCGGGCAGTAGGGGAGACCCAGTACTTC TRBJ2-5 TRBV28 NA NA
CASRRGQGLSSNQPQHF TGTGCCAGCAGGAGGGGACAGGGATTATCGAGCAATCAGCCCCAGCATTTT TRBJ1-5 TRBV2 TRBD1 NA
CASTRDRPNTGELFF TGCGCCAGCACCCGGGACAGGCCGAACACCGGGGAGCTGTTTTTT TRBJ2-2 TRBV10-2 TRBD1 NA
CASSPIGGETQYF TGTGCCAGCTCACCAATCGGAGGGGAGACCCAGTACTTC TRBJ2-5 TRBV18 NA NA
CASSPMGQRETQYF TGTGCCAGCTCACCCATGGGACAGCGAGAGACCCAGTACTTC TRBJ2-5 TRBV18 TRBD1 NA
CASSTAGTGSNEQYF TGCGCCAGCAGCACAGCCGGGACAGGGTCCAACGAGCAGTACTTC TRBJ2-7 TRBV5-1 TRBD1 NA
CASRPSGRVNTGELFF TGTGCCAGCAGACCAAGCGGGAGAGTAAACACCGGGGAGCTGTTTTTT TRBJ2-2 TRBV28 TRBD2 NA
CASSLGRAVGELFF TGTGCCAGCAGCTTAGGCAGGGCGGTCGGGGAGCTGTTTTTT TRBJ2-2 TRBV7-9 NA NA
CASSEEVGAEQYF TGTGCCAGCAGTGAAGAGGTGGGGGCCGAGCAGTACTTC TRBJ2-7 TRBV2 NA NA
CSVSRQREAFF TGCAGTGTATCGAGGCAAAGGGAAGCTTTCTTT TRBJ1-1 TRBV20-1 NA once
CASSVVPRNEQFF TGTGCCAGCAGCGTAGTTCCGCGAAATGAGCAGTTCTTC TRBJ2-1 TRBV9 NA NA
CASSQDRQGAYEQYF TGCGCCAGCAGCCAAGACCGTCAGGGGGCTTACGAGCAGTACTTC TRBJ2-7 TRBV4-3 TRBD1 NA
CASSLGSVTGELFF TGTGCCAGCAGCTTAGGCTCCGTCACCGGGGAGCTGTTTTTT TRBJ2-2 TRBV11-3 NA NA